These 9 T cell receptor beta chains were all obtained from the same sample, sequenced in a study of early T cells in non-severe SARS-CoV-2 infection. TCRdb used MiXCR to reprocess the 5' RACE reads, holding one entry per CDR3 protein. This sample has over 85,000 distinct CDR3 sequences, with around 13% found just once. Material: whole blood. These receptors were taken from an adult who was a healthcare worker with PCR-confirmed SARS-CoV-2 infection or an uninfected control (not recorded which).

The rearrangement uses TRBV13 and TRBJ2-1; TRBD2 aligns across 8 bases. Per germline, CDR1 PRHDT and CDR2 FYEKMQ (reference sequence). J gave up 7 bases and V 0 bases, and 11 bases lay outside the gene matches. The CDR3 totals 17 residues. The CDR3 spells CASSLGSAGAGENEQFF. DNA of the CDR3: TGTGCCAGCAGCTTAGGGTCAGCGGGAGCGGGGGAGAATGAGCAGTTCTTC.

This clonotype was seen ten or more times. The genes are TRBV20-1 and TRBJ2-7; D uncertain. Germline V gene lookup returns CDR1 DFQATT and CDR2 SNEGSKA (reference sequence). The CDR3 is 14 amino acids. The germline V and J ends were trimmed by 5 bases and 3 bases, with 17 bases remaining between them. The CDR3 loop is CSAGKHSAIYEQYF. Written as DNA, the CDR3 is TGCAGTGCTGGCAAACACTCCGCCATCTACGAGCAGTACTTC.

This clonotype was counted ten times or more. This chain connects TRBV20-1 to TRBJ2-7, with 7 bases lining up with TRBD2. The V gene's germline CDR1 is DFQATT and CDR2 SNEGSKA (reference sequence). This CDR3 has 13 amino acids. The V segment lost 5 bases and the J segment 3 bases; nucleotides outside the gene matches: 7. The CDR3 sequence: CSAESGDYYEQYF. In DNA form, the CDR3 reads TGCAGTGCTGAAAGCGGGGACTACTACGAGCAGTACTTC.

This clonotype was counted at least ten times. The rearrangement uses TRBV28 and TRBJ2-7; no clear D gene. This CDR3 comprises 13 residues. Trimming took off 6 bases at V and 2 bases at J, with 11 bases between the two ends. CDR1 MDHEN and CDR2 SYDVKM come from the germline V gene. CDR3 protein: CASREANPYEQYF. DNA for the CDR3: TGTGCCAGCAGAGAAGCCAATCCCTACGAGCAGTACTTC.

Many counts were recorded for this clonotype. This chain uses TRBV27 with TRBJ2-1; 7 bases are shared with TRBD1. CDR1 MNHEY and CDR2 SMNVEV come from the germline V gene (reference sequence). This CDR3 region has 17 residues. The trim removed 4 bases at V and 2 bases at J, leaving 11 bases unmatched. CDR3 in DNA: TGTGCCAGCAGTTCATTCCTACTAGGGGGCCCCTACAATGAGCAGTTCTTC. It encodes CASSSFLLGGPYNEQFF.

This clonotype was picked up many times. The chain uses TRBV12-3 or TRBV12-4 and TRBJ1-2; D remains ambiguous. The CDR3 spans 13 residues. Between the trimmed V and J ends, which lost 2 bases and 8 bases, there was a span of 12 bases. Here the CDR3 reads CASSLQDVAGYTF. DNA for the CDR3: TGTGCCAGCAGTTTACAGGACGTTGCGGGCTACACCTTC.

This clonotype was detected many times. The V and J genes are TRBV20-1 and TRBJ1-5; D gene ambiguous. Germline lookup yields CDR1 DFQATT and CDR2 SNEGSKA (reference sequence). The V gene lost 3 bases and the J gene lost 7 bases, with 13 bases spanning the gap. CDR3 size: 13 residues. CDR3 region: CSASLQMGQPQHF. The CDR3 nucleotides read TGCAGTGCTAGTCTCCAGATGGGGCAGCCCCAGCATTTT.

This clonotype was counted a few times. V and J are TRBV5-8 and TRBJ2-3; no definite D call. CDR1 SGHTS and CDR2 YDEGEE come from the germline V gene. The V gene lost 8 bases and the J gene lost 6 bases, with 4 bases spanning the gap. This CDR3 is 9 amino acids long. In DNA form, the CDR3 reads TGTGCCAGAATCGATACGCAGTATTTT. It encodes CARIDTQYF.

The table lists this clonotype with a few counts. The chain has TRBV9 and TRBJ2-2; tentative D call: TRBD2 (5 bases). The CDR3 contains 14 residues. Germline V CDR1 and CDR2: SGDLS, YYNGEE. Trimming shortened V by 2 bases and J by 2 bases, and 7 bases separated the two germline ends. As DNA, the CDR3 is TGTGCCAGCAGCGTCGCGGGTAACACCGGGGAGCTGTTTTTT. This sequence encodes CASSVAGNTGELFF.